The 17 T cell receptor beta chains below were found in one sample sequenced in a study of CD8+CD57+ T cells in acquired aplastic anemia. Individuals selected for sequencing had exhibited CD8+CD57+ cell expansion on flow cytometry. Genomic DNA, the template, was used for profiling of the TCR beta VDJ and CDR3. Via MiXCR, TCRdb re-called the reads, giving one row per CDR3 protein. The repertoire consists of about 98,000 distinct CDR3 sequences, with 55% to 75% occurring once and the leading ten covering less than 75%. The material sequenced was sorted CD4+, CD8+, or CD8+CD57+ T cells (not recorded which) from PBMCs. Receptors were obtained from a human donor with aplastic anemia.

This clonotype was counted many times. The V and J genes are TRBV13 and TRBJ1-5, with unresolved D. The germline V gene has CDR1 PRHDT and CDR2 FYEKMQ (reference sequence). There are 14 residues in the CDR3. Trimming removed 4 bases from V and 10 bases from J, with 17 bases in between. The CDR3 is CASSSQPGISPQHF. CDR3 in DNA: TGTGCCAGCAGCTCCCAGCCTGGCATCAGCCCCCAGCATTTT.

The chain carries TRBV2 and TRBJ1-2; D might be TRBD1 (5 bases). The CDR3 is made up of 14 amino acids. Between the trimmed V and J ends, which lost 5 bases and 4 bases, there was a span of 14 bases. The germline V gene has CDR1 SNHLY and CDR2 FYNNEI. The CDR3 coding sequence is TGTGCCAGCAGTCAACTGCGGGGGATCTATGGCTACACCTTC. Its protein is CASSQLRGIYGYTF.

Ten or more counts support this clonotype. CDR3 sequence (DNA): TGTGCCAGCAGTTACGCCCGGGGGGCGCCAGATACGCAGTATTTT. It yields the protein CASSYARGAPDTQYF. The chain joins TRBV6-5 to TRBJ2-3; TRBD2 might be the D (7 bases). Germline lookup yields CDR1 MNHEY and CDR2 SVGAGI. The CDR3 loop spans 15 amino acids. The ends were cut back, 2 bases at V and 4 bases at J, with 13 bases in the middle.

This clonotype has a count of ten or more. The chain carries TRBV4-1 and TRBJ2-1; 9 bases map to TRBD1. The trim removed 0 bases at V and 4 bases at J, leaving 4 bases unmatched. CDR1 is MGHRA and CDR2 is YSYEKL in the germline V gene. The CDR3 totals 16 residues. The CDR3 spells CASSQDRDRAYNEQFF. CDR3 DNA sequence: TGCGCCAGCAGCCAAGACCGGGACAGGGCATACAATGAGCAGTTCTTC.

The gene calls are TRBV5-1 and TRBJ2-5; D unresolved. The ends were cut back, 0 bases at V and 5 bases at J, with 11 bases in the middle. Per the germline V gene, CDR1 is SGHRS and CDR2 is YFSETQ. The CDR3 has 14 amino acids. Written as DNA, the CDR3 is TGCGCCAGCAGCTTGGTGGTAGGGATCGAGACCCAGTACTTC. The encoded protein is CASSLVVGIETQYF.

The CDR3 DNA reads as TGCAGCGTTGGGGGAGGGGGAGAGGGTAATGAAAAACTGTTTTTT. Translating it yields CSVGGGGEGNEKLFF. The V and J genes are TRBV29-1 and TRBJ1-4; a weak D match, TRBD1 (6 bases). Germline V gives CDR1 SQVTM, CDR2 ANQGSEA. Trimming left V 4 bases short and J 4 bases short, with 16 bases between. The CDR3 covers 15 residues.

The rearrangement links TRBV7-9 to TRBJ2-7; no reliable D call. V dropped 6 bases and J dropped 3 bases, with 12 bases sitting between them. The germline V gene has CDR1 SEHNR and CDR2 FQNEAQ (reference sequence). The CDR3 consists of 13 residues. Here the CDR3 reads CASSVSMGYEQYF. CDR3 DNA sequence: TGTGCCAGCAGTGTTAGTATGGGCTACGAGCAGTACTTC.

The table lists this clonotype with a few counts. The genes are TRBV6-1 and TRBJ2-2; TRBD1 matches 9 bases. This CDR3 has 15 amino acids. The V segment lost 6 bases and the J segment 6 bases; nucleotides outside the gene matches: 8. Germline-derived CDR1 and CDR2 are MNHNS and SASEGT. The DNA of the CDR3 is TGTGCCAGCAGACCCCCGGGACAGGGTGCCGGGGAGCTGTTTTTT. Encoded protein: CASRPPGQGAGELFF.

This clonotype was counted only a few times. The V and J genes are TRBV7-8 and TRBJ2-2; tentatively, D is TRBD2 (6 bases). The germline CDR1 and CDR2 sequences are SGHVS and FQNEAQ. This CDR3 is 16 amino acids long. With 5 bases removed from V and 4 bases from J, the gap between germline ends came to 17 bases. In DNA, the CDR3 is TGTGCCAGCAGCACCACCGGGGCGCGGGGCACCGGGGAGCTGTTTTTT. Its protein product is CASSTTGARGTGELFF.

The V call is TRBV5-6, the J call TRBJ2-1; tentative D call: TRBD2 (5 bases). Trimming cost V 1 base and J 9 bases, with 17 bases left between them. Germline loops: CDR1 SGHDT, CDR2 YYEEEE. The length of the CDR3 is 15 residues. CDR3 in DNA: TGTGCCAGCAGCTTGTTATACGTCGGGGTGGGTGAGCAGTTCTTC. Translation: CASSLLYVGVGEQFF.

This clonotype was observed a few times. V usage is TRBV27 and J usage is TRBJ1-4, with D perhaps TRBD1 (6 bases). V lost 8 bases, J lost 14 bases, and 24 bases lay in between. CDR3 length: 14 residues. The germline V gene encodes CDR1 MNHEY and CDR2 SMNVEV (reference sequence). The DNA for the CDR3 is TGTGCCAGCTCTGAAGTGGGGGCGCAAAGCCCGCTGTTTTTT. Protein: CASSEVGAQSPLFF.

The V and J genes are TRBV19 and TRBJ1-2, with 12 bases matching TRBD1. V gave up 5 bases and J gave up 5 bases; unmatched junction bases: 3. This CDR3 is 14 amino acids long. Germline V lookup: CDR1 LNHDA, CDR2 SQIVND (reference sequence). The CDR3 DNA reads TGTGCCAGTAGTCAGGGACAGGGGGCTTATGGCTACACCTTC. This codes for CASSQGQGAYGYTF.

This chain joins TRBV5-1 and TRBJ1-1, with TRBD1 as a possible D gene (6 bases). The CDR3 loop spans 15 amino acids. Germline CDR1 is SGHRS and CDR2 is YFSETQ. Between the trimmed V and J ends, which lost 3 bases and 1 base, there was a span of 13 bases. The CDR3: CASSSSRGQNTEAFF. In DNA form, the CDR3 reads TGCGCCAGCAGCTCAAGTAGGGGACAGAACACTGAAGCTTTCTTT.

V and J are TRBV24-1 and TRBJ2-3; D is undetermined. Trimming removed 5 bases from V and 6 bases from J, with 5 bases in between. In germline, CDR1 is KGHDR, CDR2 SFDVKD. There are 11 residues in the CDR3. This CDR3 is CATSAVDTQYF. As DNA, the CDR3 is TGTGCCACCAGTGCCGTGGATACGCAGTATTTT.

This clonotype showed up just once. The DNA of the CDR3 is TGCAGTGCTCCTAACAGACAGGGCGTCTCAGATACGCAGTATTTT. Its translation is CSAPNRQGVSDTQYF. The chain uses TRBV20-1 and TRBJ2-3, with 7 bases lining up with TRBD1. Per germline, CDR1 DFQATT and CDR2 SNEGSKA (reference sequence). There are 15 residues in the CDR3. With V trimmed by 5 bases and J by 4 bases, 12 bases remained unmatched.

The chain combines TRBV2 with TRBJ2-6, with a weak D call TRBD1 (6 bases). V lost 6 bases and J lost 1, with 13 bases in between. Germline values: CDR1 SNHLY, CDR2 FYNNEI. The CDR3 runs to 16 residues. In nucleotides, the CDR3 is TGTGCCAGCAGCCAACAGGGTTGGTCTGGGGCCAACGTCCTGACTTTC. Translated, it gives CASSQQGWSGANVLTF.

J is TRBJ1-2 and V is TRBV29-1, with D hard to call. Between the trimmed V and J ends, which lost 6 bases and 0 bases, there was a span of 14 bases. This CDR3 is built from 14 residues. Looked up from germline, CDR1 is SQVTM and CDR2 is ANQGSEA. The CDR3 spells CSVNLWGSNYGYTF. The CDR3 nucleotides are TGCAGCGTCAACTTATGGGGTTCTAACTATGGCTACACCTTC.